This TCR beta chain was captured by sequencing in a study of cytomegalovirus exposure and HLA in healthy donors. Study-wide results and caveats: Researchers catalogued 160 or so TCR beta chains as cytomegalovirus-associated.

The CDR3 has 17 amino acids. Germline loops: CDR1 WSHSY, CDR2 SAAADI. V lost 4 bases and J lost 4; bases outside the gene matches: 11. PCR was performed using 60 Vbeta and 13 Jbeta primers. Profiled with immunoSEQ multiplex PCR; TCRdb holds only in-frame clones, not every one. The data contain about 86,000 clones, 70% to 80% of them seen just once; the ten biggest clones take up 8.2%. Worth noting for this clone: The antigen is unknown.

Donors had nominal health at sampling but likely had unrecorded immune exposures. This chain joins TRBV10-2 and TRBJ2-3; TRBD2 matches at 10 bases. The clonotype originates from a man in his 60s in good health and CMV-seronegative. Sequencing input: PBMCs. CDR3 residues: CASSGTPSGGLSDTQYF. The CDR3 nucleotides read TGCGCCAGCAGTGGCACCCCTAGCGGGGGCTTGTCAGATACGCAGTATTTT.